This T cell receptor (beta chain) was profiled in a study of blood T cell repertoires in COVID-19 (dated by TCRdb to 2018 to 2020). About the full investigation: Collaborator samples came from the United States, Italy and Spain and covered acute and convalescent phases of COVID-19. Where available, HLA class I and class II types were taken from metadata supplied by the sample provider and were not determined by assay-based typing. A de-identified subject ID, COVID-19 status, age in years and sex were almost always included in the sample metadata. The repertoires were released in a freely available public database intended as a resource for research on the immune response to SARS-CoV-2. The material from the prospective study consisted of cDNA or gDNA derived from T cells, B-cell-depleted T cells, or PBMCs. Subjects who had been exposed to COVID-19, were actively infected with it, or had recovered from it provided the deeply sampled blood TCRbeta repertoires that made up the dataset. Samples came from the ongoing ImmuneRACE study (first 160 participants) plus 1,254 subjects from 6 global collaborators. The paper as a whole reports these results and caveats: Clinical and demographic metadata were provided uncurated, with the amount varying by source and participant.

TCRbeta CDR3 regions were amplified from genomic DNA by means of the immunoSEQ Assay, a bias-controlled multiplex PCR. The study's own analysis went as follows. The number of nucleated cells in each sample was estimated by amplification of reference gene primers within the assay. To quantify the absolute abundance of each unique TCRbeta CDR3 rearrangement, sequence reads were collapsed and filtered. Productive Simpson clonality was computed per sample as the square root of Simpson's diversity index over productive rearrangements. As stored in TCRdb, this immuneACCESS dataset retains in-frame rearrangements with V and J assigned. A fraction of the clones does not appear; measured against another copy, unresolved V genes explain less than half of the discrepancy, and the remainder lacks a known reason. The DNA gave D and trimming, while V, J and clone size come from that table. The table for this sample lists 90,000 to 150,000 clones; around 82% of them were counted only once. Clones ranked in the top ten supply about 12% of the sample.

Details on this clone: It has no known antigen specificity. No quality values exist for individual bases; no much larger clone is one base distant.

Whole blood was collected in K2EDTA tubes by collaborating institutions according to the institutions' own protocols. For TCRbeta analysis, collaborators shipped samples as frozen whole blood, isolated PBMCs, or DNA extracted from either of those sample types. Reading from cysteine to phenylalanine, the CDR3 counts 16 amino acids. Only the CDR3 DNA stays, 48 bases, in frame from base 1. Relative to germline, V is missing 0 bases and J is missing 5 bases, with 7 bases of the junction outside any gene match. The germline V gene provides CDR1 SGHRS and CDR2 YFSETQ. This TCR was recovered from a human donor in a cohort sampled during active COVID-19. This chain is built from TRBV5-1 and TRBJ2-3; 9 nucleotides in the junction match TRBD2. Material: peripheral blood. Here is the DNA: TGCGCCAGCAGCTTGGAAGGTAGCGGGGGCATAGATACGCAGTATTTT. It translates as CASSLEGSGGIDTQYF.